This T cell receptor (beta chain) was sequenced for a study of Graves' ophthalmopathy and Graves' hyperthyroidism (dated 2018 in TCRdb). Background for the entire study: Peripheral blood was collected at initial diagnosis, prior to any treatment. Following sampling, methimazole starting at 30 mg daily was administered to hyperthyroidism patients, and high-dose intravenous methylprednisolone was administered to ophthalmopathy patients. In total, under 150 blood samples were TCR-sequenced: under 45 ophthalmopathy, approximately 80 hyperthyroidism and about 17 hyperthyroidism-to-ophthalmopathy patients. For independent validation, a separate cohort was made up of around 19 hyperthyroidism patients plus 17 patients who later progressed from hyperthyroidism to ophthalmopathy. In over 5 hyperthyroidism patients, the T-cell repertoire of thyroid tissue was compared with the T-cell repertoire of blood. To explore V-J signatures distinguishing ophthalmopathy from hyperthyroidism, a discovery set of 100 patients (roughly 42 ophthalmopathy, 55 to 60 stable hyperthyroidism) was enrolled. TCR beta repertoire signatures were used to distinguish Graves' ophthalmopathy from Graves' hyperthyroidism and to predict progression to ophthalmopathy. For training and testing, the roughly 93 patients in the discovery cohort were randomly divided in a 7:3 ratio. Findings and caveats that apply to the study as a whole: No statistical method was used to predetermine the sample size, and group allocation was not hidden from the investigators. Most of the expanded thyroid clonotypes with a frequency above 0.001 were also detected in blood, and it was suggested that the thyroid immune response may be reflected by blood repertoires. In cross-validation, the 13-signature model distinguished ophthalmopathy from stable hyperthyroidism with roughly 90% sensitivity and 81.08% specificity, and in the test set the corresponding values were roughly 80% and 75%. In validation, the model predicted ophthalmopathy progression with 70.59% sensitivity and approximately 78% specificity; roughly 11 predicted patients were CT-confirmed with GO in a median of around 6 months.

Stable hyperthyroidism was defined as no progression to ophthalmopathy within 18 months of follow-up. Patients with hyperthyroidism were aged 18 to 65 years, had been newly diagnosed, and had a disease duration of less than 2 months. Patients with other autoimmune diseases, uncontrolled infections, pregnancy or lactation were excluded from the study. Diagnosis was based on clinical symptoms, serum thyroxine, TRAb, thyroid ultrasound and orbital computed tomography. Ficoll-Paque density gradient centrifugation was used to isolate PBMCs from approximately 10 ml of fresh peripheral blood. Trizol reagent was used to extract the total RNA, and its quality was then checked on an Agilent 2100 Bioanalyzer. From cysteine to phenylalanine, the CDR3 is 15 amino acids long. Kept here is only the CDR3 DNA, which spans 45 bases and is read in frame from base 1. CDR1 is given as SGHTA and CDR2 as FQGNSA, both from the germline V gene. Here V drops 1 base and J drops 7 bases, and the junction holds 8 bases not matched to any gene.

This clonotype was seen ten or more times. No antigen is known for it. No much larger clone is present one base from it, and per-base qualities are unavailable. For repertoire sequencing, the TCR beta CDR3 regions were amplified from RNA transcripts. The first round was an RT-PCR using HTBI primers with the Qiagen OneStep RT-PCR kit, and this first round was followed by a second-round multiplex PCR, then size selection and purification. The libraries underwent paired-end sequencing with 100 bp reads on an Illumina HiSeq2000. Turning to the authors' computational methods: SOAPnuke was used for read processing, and reads with adapters, uncalled bases, a mean Phred below 15, or no exact constant-primer or identifier match were discarded. High-quality paired reads were merged with COPE v1.2.5. Each unique nucleotide sequence was treated as a clonotype, and MiTCR v1.1 was used to align the clonotypes to the IMGT TRB V, D and J references. The analysis was limited to V-J combinations with a frequency above 0.0001, which together covered 99.2% of repertoires. For each V-J combination, a TCR clonal expansion and chaos score was defined as F50 clonal expansion divided by the chaos observed in the TCRdist matrix. Welch's t-statistics and random forest were used to reduce the features to 10 to 15 V-J combinations, which were then used as input to a naive Bayes classifier. Thyroid-blood repertoire similarity was quantified with the Morisita-Horn index. TCRdb trimmed public reads at Q25 via fastp, called clones via MiXCR and kept in-frame beta chains. Identical CDR3 protein sequences are pooled into one entry, listed with their most common genes and DNA. The V and J calls were determined by TCRdb, not by the authors. The table for this sample lists about 420,000 distinct CDR3 sequences; roughly 20% of them were counted only once. Together, the top ten hold under 3.5% of the sample.

Sequencing was performed on peripheral blood. The chain couples TRBV7-2 to TRBJ1-1, with TRBD1 identical over 8 junction bases. This clonotype was sampled from a woman aged 18-29 years with stable Graves' hyperthyroidism. Donor details come from another sample of the same person, matched by shared clones. The sequence in DNA is TGTGCCAGCAGCTTAGTTCAGGGGGCGGTGGGTGAAGCTTTCTTT. Its amino acids are CASSLVQGAVGEAFF.